This T cell receptor (beta chain) was captured in a study of blood T cell repertoires in COVID-19. A single count supports this clone. All recovered Cohort 3 donors got two negative PCRs, got clearance, or saw symptom resolution. This CDR3 is 14 amino acids long. Germline V CDR1 and CDR2: SEHNR, FQNEAQ (reference sequence). V dropped 1 base and J dropped 3 bases, with 10 bases sitting between them. This table comes from immunoSEQ multiplex PCR, and its TCRdb copy is limited to in-frame clones, with some not included. The data contain approximately 310,000 clones, 75% to 90% of them singletons. Sequencing was carried out using PBMCs or T cells enriched from blood (not recorded which). This TCR was recovered from a man between 60 and 70 years old who had recovered from COVID-19. The rearrangement joins TRBV7-9 to TRBJ2-7; D perhaps matches TRBD2 (6 bases). The CDR3 here is CASSLVAGFYEQYF. As DNA, the CDR3 is TGTGCCAGCAGCTTAGTGGCGGGGTTCTACGAGCAGTACTTC.